The sample holds one count of the clone carrying this T cell receptor (beta chain). Its antigen is not identified. PCR amplification relied on 60 Vbeta primers (plus 13 Jbeta primers). Some clones are missing from TCRdb's copy, which holds only in-frame ones; the method was immunoSEQ multiplex PCR. In the table there are 30,000 to 40,000 clones, roughly 67% of which are singletons. Trimming took off 3 bases at V and 10 bases at J, with 16 bases between the two ends. Germline V gene lookup returns CDR1 SGHAT and CDR2 FQNNGV. This CDR3 is 14 amino acids long. These data belong to a study of cytomegalovirus exposure and HLA in healthy donors. Study background: For the approximately 360 genotyped donors, roughly 80% fell within the Caucasian-associated ancestry cluster.

Overall study results and limits: Later on, an analysis showed TCR association rates differing by HLA locus, with DRB1 the most and HLA-C the fewest. The later analysis indicated that the majority of CMV-associated TCR beta chains appeared HLA-restricted.

The chain is built from TRBV11-2 and TRBJ1-3, with D hard to call. Sequenced material: PBMCs. The TCR was taken from a man aged 35 to 55 in good health and CMV-seropositive. The CDR3 nucleotides read TGTGCCAGCAGCTTCCGACAAAACTCGCATACCATATATTTT. This sequence encodes CASSFRQNSHTIYF.